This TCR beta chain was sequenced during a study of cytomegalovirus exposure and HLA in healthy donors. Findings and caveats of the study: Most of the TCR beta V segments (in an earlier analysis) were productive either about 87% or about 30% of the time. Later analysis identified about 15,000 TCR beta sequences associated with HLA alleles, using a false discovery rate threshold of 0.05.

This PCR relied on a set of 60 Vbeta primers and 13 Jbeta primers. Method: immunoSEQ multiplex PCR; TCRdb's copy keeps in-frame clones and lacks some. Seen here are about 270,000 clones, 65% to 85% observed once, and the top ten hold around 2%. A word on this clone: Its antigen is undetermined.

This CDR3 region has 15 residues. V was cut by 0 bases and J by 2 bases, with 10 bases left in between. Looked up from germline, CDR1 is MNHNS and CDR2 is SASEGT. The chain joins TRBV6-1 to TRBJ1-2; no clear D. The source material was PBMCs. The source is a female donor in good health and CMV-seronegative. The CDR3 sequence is CASSEALQANYGYTF. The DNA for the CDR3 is TGTGCCAGCAGTGAAGCGCTTCAGGCCAACTATGGCTACACCTTC.